This T cell receptor beta chain was identified during a study of blood T cells in healthy people across ages. The use of a sample-barcoded 5' primer and a J-beta primer mix characterized a second PCR of about 6 to 11 cycles. Via MiXCR, TCRdb re-called the 5' RACE reads, giving one row per CDR3 protein. Of 1.5 million or so distinct CDR3 sequences listed, 40% to 50% are singletons. Germline CDR1 and CDR2: MNHEY and SMNVEV (reference sequence). The CDR3 totals 15 residues. The germline V and J ends were trimmed by 0 bases and 4 bases, with 12 bases remaining between them. The rearrangement links TRBV27 to TRBJ2-5; TRBD1 is a possible D gene (6 bases). This receptor was taken from a woman between 18 and 29 years old in good health. Sequenced: blood. The CDR3 is CASSLSPGVGETQYF. DNA for the CDR3: TGTGCCAGCAGTTTATCCCCAGGGGTGGGAGAGACCCAGTACTTC.